This T cell receptor beta chain was sequenced during a study of early T cells in non-severe SARS-CoV-2 infection. Overall study: Unsorted whole blood bulk RNA was sequenced, with unpaired chains.

This clonotype was detected only a few times. The antigen is not known. MiXCR was run by TCRdb on the 5' RACE reads, yielding one entry per CDR3 protein. Among 70,000 to 95,000 distinct CDR3 sequences, 16% were seen once, and the ten largest hold approximately 2.9%. The length of the CDR3 is 16 residues. Trimming removed 5 bases from V and 7 bases from J, with 21 bases in between. The germline V gene has CDR1 MNHNS and CDR2 SASEGT. Study results and limitations: The study's VDJdb matching favored anti-spike CD8 responses and missed private and CD4 specificities.

The clonotype was recovered from an adult who was a healthcare worker with PCR-confirmed SARS-CoV-2 infection or an uninfected control (not recorded which). The sequenced sample consisted of whole blood. The chain joins TRBV6-1 to TRBJ1-5; a weak D match, TRBD1 (6 bases). CDR3 sequence: CASSPLGGALGQPQHF. The CDR3 nucleotides read TGTGCCAGCAGTCCTTTGGGGGGGGCCTTGGGGCAGCCCCAGCATTTT.